This T cell receptor (beta chain) is from a study of OX40 agonist ivuxolimab in advanced cancers. As for the study in general: At 0.01 to 10 mg/kg, ivuxolimab was administered intravenously to patients every 2 weeks. Enrolled patients in dose escalation had cancers that were hepatocellular carcinoma, melanoma, renal cell or head and neck cancer.

Trimming shortened V by 5 bases and J by 0 bases, and 11 bases separated the two germline ends. Germline V CDR1 and CDR2: SGHVS, FQNEAQ. This CDR3 comprises 15 residues. Clones were sequenced by immunoSEQ multiplex PCR, and TCRdb holds only the in-frame ones, with some missing. The sample carries 44,000 or so clones, 88% recorded once. The sequencing here drew on CD4+ or CD8+ T cells sorted from blood, taken in a trial of the OX40 agonist ivuxolimab. The chain employs TRBV7-8 and TRBJ2-1, with D hard to call. This clonotype originated in an adult with an advanced solid tumor such as melanoma, head and neck, liver or kidney cancer. The CDR3, as DNA: TGTGCCAGCAGCCCAGCCGATAGCTCCTACAATGAGCAGTTCTTC. It specifies CASSPADSSYNEQFF.